This T cell receptor beta chain was observed in a study of T cells in Graves' hyperthyroidism and ophthalmopathy. This clonotype was detected many times. Its matching antigen is unknown. Study results and caveats: Ophthalmopathy was predicted by the model a median of approximately six months ahead of onset. Blood held most thyroid clonotypes expanded above 0.001 frequency.

PBMCs were derived from around 10 ml fresh peripheral blood. CDR3 length equals 14 residues. CDR1 is SEHNR and CDR2 is FQNEAQ in the germline V gene (reference sequence). The trim removed 5 bases at V and 5 bases at J, leaving 6 bases unmatched. RNA transcripts yielded amplified TCR beta CDR3 regions. A set of HTBI primers served as the primers for a first-round RT-PCR of the TCR CDR3. TCRdb re-called the multiplex PCR reads through MiXCR, storing one row per CDR3 protein. Among nearly 750,000 distinct CDR3 sequences, around a third were seen once, and the ten largest hold around 30%. Input material: blood. The sequence derives from a woman in her forties with Graves' hyperthyroidism. J is TRBJ1-1 and V is TRBV7-9; 9 positions agree with TRBD1. CDR3 in DNA: TGTGCCAGCAGCGAGACCGGGACAGGGACTGAAGCTTTCTTT. Its protein is CASSETGTGTEAFF.